This T cell receptor beta chain was profiled in a study of control samples from healthy donors and cancer patients. Trimming at V came to 3 bases and at J to 1 base, leaving 3 bases not matched to a gene. This CDR3 comprises 14 residues. Germline CDR1 is KGHSH and CDR2 is LQKENI. Generated by immunoSEQ multiplex PCR, the TCRdb table keeps only in-frame clones and is missing some. The sample has just over 150,000 clones, about 90% seen once. This TCR came from a man aged 25 to 40 in good health. The sequenced sample was blood. This chain connects TRBV18 to TRBJ2-7; 7 nucleotides agree with TRBD1. In DNA form, the CDR3 reads TGTGCCAGCTCACCGGACAGGTCGTCCTACGAGCAGTACTTC. Translation: CASSPDRSSYEQYF.